These 23 T cell receptor beta chains were all obtained from the same sample, sequenced in a study of naive and memory T cell subsets. The beta constant-region primer was an equimolar mix of two oligonucleotides covering TRBC1 and TRBC2. Four rounds of PCR amplified the ligated cDNA using nested alpha and beta constant-region primers plus SP2. TCRdb recomputed calls from the UMI-ligation and nested PCR reads with MiXCR, one row per CDR3 protein. The repertoire holds about 22,000 distinct CDR3 sequences, over 7% seen once, with around a fifth in the top ten. Material for sequencing was central memory CD8+ T cells from blood. The receptors were gathered from a human donor in good health.

This chain connects TRBV7-9 to TRBJ2-1; no firm D call. This CDR3 contains 12 residues. Germline V gene data show CDR1 as SEHNR and CDR2 as FQNEAQ (reference sequence). The ends were cut back, 3 bases at V and 7 bases at J, with 7 bases in the middle. CDR3 amino acids: CASSFPANEQFF. The CDR3 bases are TGTGCCAGCAGCTTTCCTGCTAATGAGCAGTTCTTC.

This clonotype was found a few times. The rearrangement uses TRBV9 and TRBJ2-5, with 8 bases matching TRBD1. The CDR3 has 14 amino acids. Germline-derived CDR1 and CDR2 are SGDLS and YYNGEE. The junction had 3 bases not matched to a gene; V was cut back by 0 bases and J by 5 bases. DNA of the CDR3: TGTGCCAGCAGCGTAGTAGACAGGGGCGAGACCCAGTACTTC. It is translated as CASSVVDRGETQYF.

This chain links TRBV20-1 with TRBJ2-5, with 7 nucleotides matching TRBD2. The CDR3 sequence is 17 residues long. Germline-derived CDR1 and CDR2 are DFQATT and SNEGSKA (reference sequence). The junction had 13 bases not matched to a gene; V was cut back by 1 base and J by 2 bases. The DNA of the CDR3 is TGCAGTGCTAGAGTCCTAGCGGTCACGCTGACACAAGAGACCCAGTACTTC. Protein sequence: CSARVLAVTLTQETQYF.

This clonotype appeared many times. The chain is built from TRBV7-9 and TRBJ1-1; D is ambiguous. The germline CDR1 and CDR2 sequences are SEHNR and FQNEAQ (reference sequence). V lost 5 bases, J lost 4 bases, and 8 bases lay in between. This CDR3 region has 12 residues. The CDR3 loop is CASSPTLTEAFF. CDR3 DNA: TGTGCCAGCAGCCCCACCCTCACTGAAGCTTTCTTT.

The CDR3 region is CSARDLSGGDSYEQYF. The CDR3 DNA reads as TGCAGTGCTAGAGATCTCTCAGGGGGCGATTCCTACGAGCAGTACTTC. The chain combines TRBV20-1 with TRBJ2-7, with 8 bases identical to TRBD1. The germline gives CDR1 DFQATT, CDR2 SNEGSKA (reference sequence). This CDR3 has 16 residues. V dropped 0 bases and J dropped 1; count of bases not matched to a gene: 8.

The chain couples TRBV4-1 to TRBJ2-7; D may be TRBD2 (5 bases). The V end lost 0 bases, the J end lost 2 bases, and 14 bases lay between the germline ends. From germline, CDR1 is MGHRA and CDR2 YSYEKL. The CDR3 covers 16 residues. DNA of the CDR3: TGCGCCAGCAGCCAAGACCATCTGAGGGAAACCTACGAGCAGTACTTC. Its translation is CASSQDHLRETYEQYF.

This chain joins TRBV13 and TRBJ2-7; D gene ambiguous. The CDR3 runs 13 residues. Germline values: CDR1 PRHDT, CDR2 FYEKMQ (reference sequence). V was trimmed by 0 bases and J by 3 bases, leaving 6 bases between them. The CDR3: CASSLGASYEQYF. CDR3 in DNA: TGTGCCAGCAGCTTAGGCGCTAGCTACGAGCAGTACTTC.

This clonotype has only a few counts. The genes are TRBV5-1 and TRBJ1-1; no definite D call. This CDR3 has 16 residues. The V and J ends lost 4 bases and 3 bases respectively, with 19 bases between them. Germline V CDR1 and CDR2: SGHRS, YFSETQ. The CDR3 spells CASSPTLDGRDTEAFF. CDR3 nucleotides: TGCGCCAGCAGCCCTACTCTGGACGGACGTGACACTGAAGCTTTCTTT.

This clonotype was picked up many times. This chain connects TRBV4-3 to TRBJ2-7; 9 bases line up with TRBD2. The CDR3 runs to 16 residues. Trimming cost V 2 bases and J 1 base; bases outside gene matches: 6. In germline, CDR1 is LGHNA, CDR2 YSLEER. The CDR3 region is CASSQRLADSSYEQYF. CDR3 in DNA: TGCGCCAGCAGCCAAAGACTAGCGGATTCTTCCTACGAGCAGTACTTC.

There are a few counts of this clonotype. The chain uses TRBV9 and TRBJ2-7; D is perhaps TRBD1 (5 bases). The CDR3 is 15 residues long. Per germline, CDR1 SGDLS and CDR2 YYNGEE. V dropped 4 bases and J dropped 3 bases, with 17 bases sitting between them. The CDR3 sequence is CASSPLARVGYEQYF. The CDR3 DNA follows: TGTGCCAGCAGCCCCTTGGCCAGGGTAGGCTACGAGCAGTACTTC.

The rearrangement uses TRBV28 and TRBJ2-1; unclear D gene. This CDR3 region has 14 residues. The V gene lost 6 bases and the J gene lost 6 bases, with 15 bases spanning the gap. CDR1 and CDR2 (germline): MDHEN, SYDVKM. The CDR3 loop is CASSPASNLNEQFF. For the CDR3, the DNA is TGTGCCAGCAGCCCGGCCAGCAACCTCAATGAGCAGTTCTTC.

This clonotype was seen a few times. This chain links TRBV29-1 with TRBJ2-7; a possible D gene is TRBD2 (7 bases). The CDR3 contains 13 residues. CDR1 is SQVTM and CDR2 is ANQGSEA in the germline V gene. The germline V and J ends were trimmed by 2 bases and 2 bases, with 10 bases remaining between them. CDR3 region: CSVEWEGAYEQYF. The CDR3 DNA sequence: TGCAGCGTTGAATGGGAGGGGGCCTACGAGCAGTACTTC.

This clonotype is judged medium-sized. The gene calls are TRBV11-3 and TRBJ2-1; 10 bases are shared with TRBD2. This CDR3 contains 14 residues. V shed 4 bases, J shed 7 bases, and the junction held 4 bases outside the gene matches. The germline V gene has CDR1 SGHNT and CDR2 YENEEA. CDR3 region: CASSSLTSGNEQFF. CDR3 bases: TGTGCCAGCAGCTCCTTGACTAGCGGGAATGAGCAGTTCTTC.

This clonotype was observed many times. CDR3 protein: CSAGMTKTSYNEQFF. CDR3 sequence (DNA): TGCAGTGCTGGGATGACTAAAACCTCCTACAATGAGCAGTTCTTC. The chain joins TRBV20-1 to TRBJ2-1, with D perhaps TRBD2 (5 bases). The ends were cut back, 5 bases at V and 0 bases at J, with 14 bases in the middle. CDR3 length equals 15 residues. The germline V gene encodes CDR1 DFQATT and CDR2 SNEGSKA (reference sequence).

The gene calls are TRBV4-1 and TRBJ2-1; weak D call: TRBD2 (6 bases). There are 15 residues in the CDR3. The V end lost 2 bases, the J end lost 6 bases, and 14 bases lay between the germline ends. Per the germline V gene, CDR1 is MGHRA and CDR2 is YSYEKL. The CDR3 is CASSQRRESGNEQFF. The CDR3, as DNA: TGCGCCAGCAGCCAACGTCGGGAGTCCGGCAATGAGCAGTTCTTC.

By frequency in the sample, this clonotype is medium-sized. The chain is built from TRBV20-1 and TRBJ1-4; 8 bases are shared with TRBD1. Germline values: CDR1 DFQATT, CDR2 SNEGSKA (reference sequence). V was pared by 0 bases and J by 7 bases, with 7 bases of the junction left unmatched. This CDR3 region has 15 residues. The CDR3 DNA reads as TGCAGTGCTAGAGAGCTGACAGGGGAAGCTGAAAAACTGTTTTTT. Translating gives CSARELTGEAEKLFF.

This clonotype appeared many times. The chain couples TRBV6-4 to TRBJ2-1; no definite D call. Germline CDR1 reads MRHNA; CDR2 reads SNTAGT. The CDR3 consists of 14 residues. The V end was cut by 3 bases, the J end by 5 bases, with 11 bases between. The CDR3 loop reads CASSEAPPNNEQFF. The DNA for the CDR3 is TGTGCCAGCAGTGAAGCACCACCCAACAATGAGCAGTTCTTC.

The chain recombines TRBV10-3 with TRBJ2-3; 10 bases map to TRBD2. The ends lost 4 bases at V and 3 bases at J; junction bases unmatched: 7. This CDR3 contains 16 residues. The V gene's germline CDR1 is ENHRY and CDR2 SYGVKD. This CDR3 reads CAISGTSGTLTDTQYF. CDR3 sequence (DNA): TGTGCCATCAGTGGGACTAGCGGAACCCTGACAGATACGCAGTATTTT.

The rearrangement uses TRBV9 and TRBJ2-1; D is ambiguous. Trimming shortened V by 3 bases and J by 6 bases, and 19 bases separated the two germline ends. CDR1 SGDLS and CDR2 YYNGEE come from the germline V gene. This CDR3 region has 16 residues. The CDR3 region has the DNA TGTGCCAGCAGCGACGACGTCGCTTCTACTCTCAATGAGCAGTTCTTC. It is translated as CASSDDVASTLNEQFF. The entire variable domain, with the rest obtained from reference TRBV9 and TRBJ2-1, is as follows: DSGVTQTPKHLITATGQRVTLRCSPRSGDLSVYWYQQSLDQGLQFLIQYYNGEERAKGNILERFSAQQFPDLHSELNLSSLELGDSALYFCASSDDVASTLNEQFFGPGTRLTVL.

This clonotype was seen many times. V usage is TRBV7-9 and J usage is TRBJ2-5, with 8 bases aligning to TRBD1. CDR1 SEHNR and CDR2 FQNEAQ come from the germline V gene (reference sequence). Trimming cost V 1 base and J 6 bases; bases outside gene matches: 7. The CDR3 has 15 amino acids. Written as DNA, the CDR3 is TGTGCCAGCAGCTTAGGTGCAGGGGGCGAAAAGACCCAGTACTTC. Its protein product is CASSLGAGGEKTQYF.

V and J are TRBV30 and TRBJ2-2; D tentatively fits TRBD1 or TRBD2 (5 bases each). Germline V gene data show CDR1 as GTSNPN and CDR2 as SVGIG (reference sequence). The CDR3 covers 16 residues. Trimming removed 2 bases from V and 2 bases from J, with 15 bases in between. The CDR3, as DNA: TGTGCCTGGAGTCCCCCTCCAGGGAGAAACACCGGGGAGCTGTTTTTT. Its protein is CAWSPPPGRNTGELFF.

This clonotype was counted ten times or more. This rearrangement joins TRBV4-3 to TRBJ1-4; D perhaps matches TRBD1 (5 bases). This CDR3 region has 16 residues. Looked up from germline, CDR1 is LGHNA and CDR2 is YSLEER. V was cut by 0 bases and J by 7 bases, with 15 bases left in between. CDR3 bases: TGCGCCAGCAGCCAAGATCTCGGGGCTATTACTGAAAAACTGTTTTTT. It translates to CASSQDLGAITEKLFF.

This chain links TRBV28 with TRBJ2-2; D might be TRBD1 (5 bases). There are 15 residues in the CDR3. Germline loops: CDR1 MDHEN, CDR2 SYDVKM. V was cut by 3 bases and J by 4 bases, with 12 bases left in between. CDR3 sequence: CASSFSTEVTGELFF. The DNA of the CDR3 is TGTGCCAGCAGTTTCTCGACAGAGGTCACCGGGGAGCTGTTTTTT.